Given below is one T cell receptor beta chain in context. What it binds is not known. Produced via immunoSEQ multiplex PCR; TCRdb's table is partial and in-frame only. Altogether tens of thousands of clones are present, roughly nine tenths being singletons, with the ten largest covering approximately 13%. The sample comes from a study of OX40 agonist ivuxolimab in advanced cancers. As for the study in general: Intravenous ivuxolimab was administered to patients every 2 weeks at 0.01 to 10 mg/kg.

Patients had blood sampled at baseline and again on cycle 4 day 1 and cycle 7 day 1. General observations from the study: Expanded clones were, on average, more numerous among CD8+ T cells than CD4+. Clonal expansion was among the lowest in partial responders at 0.1-3.0 mg/kg, especially CD8+.

Germline V gene lookup returns CDR1 SGHAT and CDR2 FQDESV (reference sequence). CDR3 length: 13 residues. The V end lost 1 base, the J end lost 6 bases, and 9 bases lay between the germline ends. The rearrangement uses TRBV11-1 and TRBJ1-1; no firm D call. The clonotype originates from an adult with an advanced solid tumor such as melanoma, head and neck, liver or kidney cancer. The specimen was CD4+ or CD8+ T cells sorted from blood, collected in a trial of the OX40 agonist ivuxolimab. The CDR3 region has the DNA TGTGCCAGCAGCTTAGGACCGAGCGCTGAAGCTTTCTTT. Translation gives CASSLGPSAEAFF.